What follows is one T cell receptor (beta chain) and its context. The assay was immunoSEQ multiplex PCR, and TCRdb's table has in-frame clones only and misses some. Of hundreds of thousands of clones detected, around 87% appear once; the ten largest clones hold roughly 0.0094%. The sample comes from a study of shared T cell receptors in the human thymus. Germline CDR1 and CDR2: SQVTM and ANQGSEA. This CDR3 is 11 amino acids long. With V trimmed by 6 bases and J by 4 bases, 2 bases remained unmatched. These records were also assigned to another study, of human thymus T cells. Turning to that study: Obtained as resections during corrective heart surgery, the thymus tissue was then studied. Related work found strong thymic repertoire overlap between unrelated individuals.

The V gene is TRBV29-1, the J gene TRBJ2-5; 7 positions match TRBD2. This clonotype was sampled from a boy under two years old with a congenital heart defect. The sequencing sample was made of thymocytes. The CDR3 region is CSVGGRETQYF. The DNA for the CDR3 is TGCAGCGTGGGGGGGAGAGAGACCCAGTACTTC.